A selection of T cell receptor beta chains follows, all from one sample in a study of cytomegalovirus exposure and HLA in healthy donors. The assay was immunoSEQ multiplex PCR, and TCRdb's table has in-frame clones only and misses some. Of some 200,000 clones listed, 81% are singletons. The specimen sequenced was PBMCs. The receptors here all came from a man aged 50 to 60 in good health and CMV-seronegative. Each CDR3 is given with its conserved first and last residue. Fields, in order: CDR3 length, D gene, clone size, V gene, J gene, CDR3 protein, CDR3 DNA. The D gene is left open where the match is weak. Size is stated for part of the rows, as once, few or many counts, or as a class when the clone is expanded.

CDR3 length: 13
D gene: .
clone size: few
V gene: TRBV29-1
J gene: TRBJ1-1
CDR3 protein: CSVEDREGTEAFF
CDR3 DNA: TGCAGCGTTGAAGACAGGGAGGGCACTGAAGCTTTCTTT

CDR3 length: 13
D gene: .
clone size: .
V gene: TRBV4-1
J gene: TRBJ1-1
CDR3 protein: CASSQGTVTEAFF
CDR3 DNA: TGCGCCAGCAGCCAAGGGACAGTAACTGAAGCTTTCTTT

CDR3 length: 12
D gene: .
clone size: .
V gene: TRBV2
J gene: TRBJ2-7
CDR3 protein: CASSAKTYEQYF
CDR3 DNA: TGTGCCAGCAGCGCCAAAACCTACGAGCAGTACTTC

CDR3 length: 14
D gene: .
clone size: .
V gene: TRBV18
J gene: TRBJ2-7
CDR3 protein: CASSLKGRGYEQYF
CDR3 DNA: TGTGCCAGCTCCCTCAAAGGCAGGGGCTACGAGCAGTACTTC

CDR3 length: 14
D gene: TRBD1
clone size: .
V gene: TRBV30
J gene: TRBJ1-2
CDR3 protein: CAWSLPGGIYGCTF
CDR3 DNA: TGTGCCTGGAGTCTGCCAGGGGGTATCTATGGCTGCACCTTC

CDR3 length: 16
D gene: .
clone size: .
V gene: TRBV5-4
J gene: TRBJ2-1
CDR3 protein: CASSLGGQGLPGEQFF
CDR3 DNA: TGTGCCAGCAGCTTGGGGGGTCAGGGGTTGCCGGGCGAGCAGTTCTTC

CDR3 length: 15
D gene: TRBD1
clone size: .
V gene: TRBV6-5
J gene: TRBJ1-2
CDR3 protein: CASSPTGAVFYGYTF
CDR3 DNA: TGTGCCAGCAGTCCCACAGGGGCAGTATTCTATGGCTACACCTTC

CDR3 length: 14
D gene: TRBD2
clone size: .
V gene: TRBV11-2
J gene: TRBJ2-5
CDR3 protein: CASRLAGGPETQYF
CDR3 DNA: TGTGCCAGCAGGCTAGCGGGGGGGCCAGAGACCCAGTACTTC

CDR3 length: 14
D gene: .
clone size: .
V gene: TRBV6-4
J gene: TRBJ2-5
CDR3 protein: CASSESGNQETQYF
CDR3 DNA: TGTGCCAGCAGTGAGAGCGGCAACCAAGAGACCCAGTACTTC

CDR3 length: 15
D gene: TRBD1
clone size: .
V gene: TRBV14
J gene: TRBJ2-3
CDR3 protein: CASSQAGTGVDTQYF
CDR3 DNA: TGTGCCAGCAGCCAGGCCGGGACAGGGGTCGATACGCAGTATTTT

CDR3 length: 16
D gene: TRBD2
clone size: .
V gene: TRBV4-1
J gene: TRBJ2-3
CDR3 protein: CASSQPTSGVTDTQYF
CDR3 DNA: TGCGCCAGCAGCCAGCCGACTAGCGGGGTGACAGATACGCAGTATTTT

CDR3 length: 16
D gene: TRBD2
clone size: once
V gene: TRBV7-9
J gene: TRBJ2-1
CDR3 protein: CASSLAPSGGVYEQFF
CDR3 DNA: TGTGCCAGCAGCTTAGCGCCTAGCGGGGGTGTGTATGAGCAGTTCTTC

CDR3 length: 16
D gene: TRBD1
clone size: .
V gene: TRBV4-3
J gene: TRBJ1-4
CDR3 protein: CASSPGDRGSNEKLFF
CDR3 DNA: TGCGCCAGCAGCCCGGGAGACAGGGGGTCTAATGAAAAACTGTTTTTT

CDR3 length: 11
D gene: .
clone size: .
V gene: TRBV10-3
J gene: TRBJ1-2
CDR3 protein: CASSSGLGYTF
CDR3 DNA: TGTGCCAGCAGTTCAGGGTTAGGCTACACCTTC

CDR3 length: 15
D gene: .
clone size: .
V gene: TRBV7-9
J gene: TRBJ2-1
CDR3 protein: CSSSLGPRGLGEQFF
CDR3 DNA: TGTTCCAGCAGCTTAGGTCCTAGGGGTTTAGGGGAGCAGTTCTTC

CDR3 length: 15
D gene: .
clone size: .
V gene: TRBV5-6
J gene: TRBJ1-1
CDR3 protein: CASSSTQLVDTEAFF
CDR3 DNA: TGTGCCAGCAGCTCCACCCAGCTAGTAGACACTGAAGCTTTCTTT

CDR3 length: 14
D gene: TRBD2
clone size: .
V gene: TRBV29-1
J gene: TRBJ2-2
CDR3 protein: CSARGEGRGGELFF
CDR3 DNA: TGCAGCGCCCGGGGGGAGGGCAGAGGCGGGGAGCTGTTTTTT

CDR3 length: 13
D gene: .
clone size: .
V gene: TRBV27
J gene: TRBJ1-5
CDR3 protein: CASRDSSNQPQHF
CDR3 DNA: TGTGCCAGCAGGGACAGTAGCAATCAGCCCCAGCATTTT

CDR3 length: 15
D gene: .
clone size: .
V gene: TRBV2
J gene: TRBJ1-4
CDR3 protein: CASSEANRDGEKLFF
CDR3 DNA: TGTGCCAGCAGTGAAGCTAACAGGGACGGGGAAAAACTGTTTTTT

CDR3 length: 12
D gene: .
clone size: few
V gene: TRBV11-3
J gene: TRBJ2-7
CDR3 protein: CASSKEGYEQYF
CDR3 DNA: TGTGCCAGCAGCAAGGAGGGGTACGAGCAGTACTTC

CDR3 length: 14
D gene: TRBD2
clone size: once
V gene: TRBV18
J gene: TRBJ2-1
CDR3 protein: CASQTSGSYNEQFF
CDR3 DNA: TGTGCCAGCCAAACTAGCGGTTCCTACAATGAGCAGTTCTTC

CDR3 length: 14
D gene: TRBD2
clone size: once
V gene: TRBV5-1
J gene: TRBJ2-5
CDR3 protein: CASSSTSAQETQYF
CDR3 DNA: TGCGCCAGCAGCTCAACTAGCGCCCAAGAGACCCAGTACTTC

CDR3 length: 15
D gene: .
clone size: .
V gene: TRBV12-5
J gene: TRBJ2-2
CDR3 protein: CASGSKTKNTGELFF
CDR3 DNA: TGTGCTAGTGGTTCCAAAACAAAGAACACCGGGGAGCTGTTTTTT

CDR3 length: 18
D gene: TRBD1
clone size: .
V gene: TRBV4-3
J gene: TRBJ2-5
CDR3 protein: CASSQEMVQGDRGGTQYF
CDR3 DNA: TGCGCCAGCAGCCAAGAAATGGTCCAGGGCGACAGGGGAGGGACCCAGTACTTC

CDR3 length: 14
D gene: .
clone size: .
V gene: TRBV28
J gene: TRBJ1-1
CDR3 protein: CASSFYGGSTEAFF
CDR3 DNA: TGTGCCAGCAGTTTCTATGGGGGCAGCACTGAAGCTTTCTTT

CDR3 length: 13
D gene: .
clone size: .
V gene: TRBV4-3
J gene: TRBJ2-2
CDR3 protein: CASSQAQSGELFF
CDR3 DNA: TGCGCCAGCAGCCAAGCTCAGTCCGGGGAGCTGTTTTTT

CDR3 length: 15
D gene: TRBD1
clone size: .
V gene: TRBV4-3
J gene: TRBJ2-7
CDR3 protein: CASSQPGQGAHEQYF
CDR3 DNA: TGCGCCAGCAGCCAACCTGGACAGGGGGCTCACGAGCAGTACTTC

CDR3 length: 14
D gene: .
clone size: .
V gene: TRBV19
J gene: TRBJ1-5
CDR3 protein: CASTSTVSNQPQHF
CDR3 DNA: TGTGCCAGTACCTCGACAGTTAGCAATCAGCCCCAGCATTTT